These 13 T cell receptor beta chains came from one sample sequenced in a study of T cells in Graves' hyperthyroidism and ophthalmopathy. Regions amplified from RNA transcripts were the TCR beta CDR3 regions. In the first-round RT-PCR of the TCR CDR3, the HTBI primer set was used. Using its own MiXCR run on the multiplex PCR reads, TCRdb lists one record per CDR3 protein. The sample includes 700,000 to 850,000 distinct CDR3 sequences, roughly a third of them seen just once. Sequencing was carried out using blood. Receptors originate from a woman aged 35 to 49 with Graves' hyperthyroidism.

This clonotype turned up a few times. This sequence joins TRBV5-1 and TRBJ2-7, with D possibly being TRBD1 (6 bases). There are 12 residues in the CDR3. The V and J ends lost 4 bases and 7 bases respectively, with 12 bases between them. Germline CDR1 reads SGHRS; CDR2 reads YFSETQ. The CDR3 nucleotides read TGCGCCAGCAGCAAAAACAGGGTAGAGCAGTACTTC. Its translation: CASSKNRVEQYF.

The J gene is TRBJ1-2, the V gene TRBV2; no clear D gene. The germline V and J ends were trimmed by 8 bases and 5 bases, with 12 bases remaining between them. The germline V gene encodes CDR1 SNHLY and CDR2 FYNNEI. CDR3 length: 12 residues. The CDR3 loop reads CASGFGRYGYTF. In DNA, the CDR3 is TGTGCCAGCGGATTTGGGAGATATGGCTACACCTTC.

This clonotype was picked up a small number of times. The CDR3 region is CASSDRGRTAEAFF. CDR3 nucleotides: TGTGCCAGCAGCGACAGGGGGAGGACGGCTGAAGCTTTCTTT. The chain employs TRBV7-9 and TRBJ1-1, with 9 bases fitting TRBD1. The V gene's germline CDR1 is SEHNR and CDR2 FQNEAQ (reference sequence). The V and J ends lost 5 bases and 6 bases, in that order; junction bases with no gene match: 7. The length of the CDR3 is 14 residues.

This clonotype was observed a few times. This chain connects TRBV7-2 to TRBJ1-6; maybe TRBD1 (6 bases). Germline lookup yields CDR1 SGHTA and CDR2 FQGNSA. This CDR3 has 18 residues. V was shortened by 1 base and J by 9 bases, with 22 bases between the two germline ends. For the CDR3, the DNA is TGTGCCAGCAGCTTAGAGAGGGGACCCGACAGGACAACTTCACCCCTCCACTTT. Residues: CASSLERGPDRTTSPLHF.

In this sample, this clonotype turned up once. This rearrangement joins TRBV2 to TRBJ2-6, with 7 bases identical to TRBD2. Trimming at V came to 6 bases and at J to 4 bases, leaving 3 bases not matched to a gene. CDR3 length: 14 amino acids. CDR1 is SNHLY and CDR2 is FYNNEI in the germline V gene. CDR3: CASRLLAGANVLTF. The CDR3 DNA reads TGTGCCAGCAGACTACTAGCGGGGGCCAACGTCCTGACTTTC.

This chain links TRBV28 with TRBJ2-2, with TRBD2 identical over 7 bases. The CDR3 extends over 13 amino acids. Germline CDR1 and CDR2: MDHEN and SYDVKM. Trimming cost V 5 bases and J 7 bases; bases outside gene matches: 4. CDR3 sequence: CASSPGGDGELFF. In nucleotides, the CDR3 is TGTGCCAGCAGTCCGGGAGGTGACGGGGAGCTGTTTTTT.

The sample holds many counts of this clonotype. The CDR3 loop is CASSRKGGVSNQPQHF. CDR3 nucleotides: TGCGCCAGCAGTAGAAAGGGAGGGGTTAGCAATCAGCCCCAGCATTTT. The genes are TRBV10-2 and TRBJ1-5; maybe TRBD1 (5 bases). The length of the CDR3 is 16 residues. Germline V gene data show CDR1 as WSHSY and CDR2 as SAAADI. The V end lost 5 bases, the J end lost 0 bases, and 14 bases lay between the germline ends.

The chain combines TRBV7-2 with TRBJ2-7; 10 nucleotides agree with TRBD1. This CDR3 has 15 residues. Germline lookup yields CDR1 SGHTA and CDR2 FQGNSA. With 4 bases clipped from V and 6 bases from J, the junction kept 9 bases outside the gene matches. The CDR3 DNA reads TGTGCCAGCAGCTACCGGGGACAGGGGACCGGCGAGCAGTACTTC. As protein: CASSYRGQGTGEQYF.

The chain couples TRBV2 to TRBJ1-5; D remains ambiguous. Per germline, CDR1 SNHLY and CDR2 FYNNEI. This CDR3 spans 9 amino acids. Deletions cut 5 bases from V and 11 bases from J, with 4 bases between. The CDR3 protein is CASSWTQHF. In DNA, the CDR3 is TGTGCCAGCAGTTGGACCCAGCATTTT.

This clonotype was counted at least ten times. This chain links TRBV9 with TRBJ1-2; no clear D gene. The CDR3 loop spans 14 amino acids. The germline V gene encodes CDR1 SGDLS and CDR2 YYNGEE. With 0 bases removed from V and 8 bases from J, the gap between germline ends came to 14 bases. As DNA, the CDR3 is TGTGCCAGCAGCGTAGCGGTACGGAGTGGGGGCTACACCTTC. Its translation: CASSVAVRSGGYTF.

This clonotype has at least ten counts. This rearrangement joins TRBV16 to TRBJ1-2; D is undetermined. Trimming left V 4 bases short and J 5 bases short, with 8 bases between. Germline CDR1 is KGHSY and CDR2 is FQNENV. This CDR3 has 12 amino acids. The CDR3 loop is CASSPDGYGYTF. The CDR3 nucleotides are TGTGCCAGCAGCCCGGACGGATATGGCTACACCTTC.

Concerning this clonotype: This sequence may be a read error, since a much larger clone differs from it by one base. The chain uses TRBV7-9 and TRBJ1-6; D is perhaps TRBD1 (5 bases). This CDR3 has 12 amino acids. Germline V gene sequence: CDR1 SEHNR, CDR2 FQNEAQ (reference sequence). The CDR3 DNA reads as TGTACCAGTAGGGACTATACTTCACCCCTCCACTTT. This sequence encodes CTSRDYTSPLHF.

This clonotype appeared many times. CDR3 loop: CASSYGTETNYGYTF. The CDR3 DNA is TGCGCCAGCAGTTATGGGACAGAAACTAACTATGGCTACACCTTC. The gene calls are TRBV10-2 and TRBJ1-2; 7 bases align to TRBD1. The V segment lost 5 bases and the J segment 0 bases; nucleotides outside the gene matches: 6. The V gene's germline CDR1 is WSHSY and CDR2 SAAADI. This CDR3 contains 15 residues.